Detailed here is one T cell receptor beta chain. The sample belongs to a study of cytomegalovirus exposure and HLA in healthy donors. It was with 60 Vbeta and 13 Jbeta primers that the PCR ran. Repertoires were generated with immunoSEQ multiplex PCR, while TCRdb's copy carries only in-frame clones and drops some. The profile covers more than 25,000 clones, with roughly 66% appearing a single time and around two fifths taken by the ten largest. The length of the CDR3 is 15 residues. The V and J ends lost 6 bases and 5 bases, in that order; junction bases with no gene match: 7. Germline V gives CDR1 MNHNS, CDR2 SASEGT.

Material: PBMCs. The receptor was isolated from a male donor in good health and CMV-seropositive. The chain is built from TRBV6-1 and TRBJ1-5, with TRBD1 identical over 10 bases. The chain's CDR3 is CASRGDRGVYQPQHF. DNA of the CDR3: TGTGCCAGCAGGGGGGACAGGGGCGTTTATCAGCCCCAGCATTTT.